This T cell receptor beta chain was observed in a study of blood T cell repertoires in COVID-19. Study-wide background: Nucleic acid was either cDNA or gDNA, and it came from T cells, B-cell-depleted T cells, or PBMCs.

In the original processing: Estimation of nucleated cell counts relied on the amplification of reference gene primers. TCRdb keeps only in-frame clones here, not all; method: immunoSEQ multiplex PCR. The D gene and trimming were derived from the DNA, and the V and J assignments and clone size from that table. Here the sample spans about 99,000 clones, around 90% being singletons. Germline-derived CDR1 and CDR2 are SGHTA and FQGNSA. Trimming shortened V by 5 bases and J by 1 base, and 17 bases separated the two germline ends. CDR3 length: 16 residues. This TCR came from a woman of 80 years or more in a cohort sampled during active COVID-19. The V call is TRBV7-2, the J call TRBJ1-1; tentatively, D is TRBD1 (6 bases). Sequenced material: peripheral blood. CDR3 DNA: TGTGCCAGCAGCCCACCCACAGGGACGGGGAACACTGAAGCTTTCTTT. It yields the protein CASSPPTGTGNTEAFF.